This T cell receptor beta chain emerged from a study of T cells expressing NK-cell markers. Turning to the study itself: Out of eight donors sequenced, seven tested HCMV-seropositive and the remaining one seronegative. Study conclusions and caveats: About 1.0-7.5% of CD8+ T cells in roughly six donors belonged to dominant NKG2C+ clonotypes.

A 5'RACE template switching approach incorporating UMIs was used to make TCR beta cDNA. For each CDR3 protein, TCRdb gives one entry from its re-call of the 5' RACE reads, without DNA. The sample has around 470,000 distinct CDR3 sequences. On this clonotype itself: The antigen is undetermined.

The CDR3 length is 12 residues. This TCR derives from a woman aged 45-60 years in good health. The sequenced sample was blood T cells: a sorted CD56 or NKG2C T cell subset, CD4+ or CD8+ T cells, or bulk PBMC T cells (not recorded which). The J gene is TRBJ1-1, the V gene TRBV12-3 or TRBV12-4. The CDR3: CASSLSVREAFF.